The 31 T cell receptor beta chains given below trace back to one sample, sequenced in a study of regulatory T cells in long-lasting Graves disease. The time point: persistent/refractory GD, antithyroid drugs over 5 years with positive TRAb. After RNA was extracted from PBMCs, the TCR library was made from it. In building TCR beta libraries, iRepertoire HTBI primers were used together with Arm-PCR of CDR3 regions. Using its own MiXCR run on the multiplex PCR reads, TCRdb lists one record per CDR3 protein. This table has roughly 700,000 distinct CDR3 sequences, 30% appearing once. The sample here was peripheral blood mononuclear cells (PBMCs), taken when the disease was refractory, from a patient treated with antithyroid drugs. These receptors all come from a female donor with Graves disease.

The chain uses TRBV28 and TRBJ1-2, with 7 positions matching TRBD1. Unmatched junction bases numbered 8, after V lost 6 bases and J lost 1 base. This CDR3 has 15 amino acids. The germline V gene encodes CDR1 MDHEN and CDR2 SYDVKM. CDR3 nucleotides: TGTGCCAGCAGATGGGACAGATTAAGTAACTATGGCTACACCTTC. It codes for CASRWDRLSNYGYTF.

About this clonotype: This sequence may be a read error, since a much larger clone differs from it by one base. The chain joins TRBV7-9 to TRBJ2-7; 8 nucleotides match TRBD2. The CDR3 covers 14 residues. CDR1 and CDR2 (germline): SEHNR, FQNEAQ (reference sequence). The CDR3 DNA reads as TGTACCAGCAGCTTAAATCAGCGGGAGTCCGAGCAGTACTTC. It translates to CTSSLNQRESEQYF. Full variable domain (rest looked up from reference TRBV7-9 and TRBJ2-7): DTGVSQNPRHKITKRGQNVTFRCDPISEHNRLYWYRQTLGQGPEFLTYFQNEAQLEKSRLLSDRFSAERPKGSFSTLEIQRTEQGDSAMYLCTSSLNQRESEQYFGPGTRLTVT.

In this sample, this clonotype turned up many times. The CDR3 spells CASSYSESEAFF. CDR3 nucleotide sequence: TGTGCCAGCAGTTACTCGGAATCTGAAGCTTTCTTT. This rearrangement joins TRBV6-5 to TRBJ1-1; D ambiguous. The CDR3 totals 12 residues. The V gene lost 0 bases and the J gene lost 6 bases, with 5 bases spanning the gap. The V gene's germline CDR1 is MNHEY and CDR2 SVGAGI.

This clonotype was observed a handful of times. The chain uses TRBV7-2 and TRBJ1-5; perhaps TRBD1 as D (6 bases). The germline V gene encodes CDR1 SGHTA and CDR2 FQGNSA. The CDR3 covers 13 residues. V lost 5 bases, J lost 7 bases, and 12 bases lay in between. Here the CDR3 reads CASSLGAPQPQHF. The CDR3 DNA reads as TGTGCCAGCAGCCTGGGGGCACCCCAGCCCCAGCATTTT.

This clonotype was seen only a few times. The CDR3 coding sequence is TGTGCCAGCAGTTACTCGAGGGGCAGGACTGAAGCTTTCTTT. Translation gives CASSYSRGRTEAFF. This chain links TRBV6-2 or TRBV6-3 with TRBJ1-1, with a tentative D call TRBD1 (5 bases). The germline CDR1 and CDR2 sequences are MNHEY and SVGEGT. The CDR3 covers 14 residues. V was trimmed by 0 bases and J by 5 bases, leaving 10 bases between them.

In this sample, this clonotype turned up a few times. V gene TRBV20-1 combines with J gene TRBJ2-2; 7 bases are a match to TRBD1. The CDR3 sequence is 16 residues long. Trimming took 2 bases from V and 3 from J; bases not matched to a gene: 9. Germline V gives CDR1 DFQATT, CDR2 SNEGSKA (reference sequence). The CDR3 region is CSARSRQGPDTGELFF. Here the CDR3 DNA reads TGCAGTGCTAGATCCAGACAGGGACCGGACACCGGGGAGCTGTTTTTT.

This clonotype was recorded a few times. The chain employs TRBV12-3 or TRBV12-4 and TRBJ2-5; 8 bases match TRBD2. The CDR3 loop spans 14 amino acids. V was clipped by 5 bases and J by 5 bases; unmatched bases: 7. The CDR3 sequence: CASSHSGMRETQYF. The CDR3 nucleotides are TGTGCCAGCAGTCATAGCGGGATGCGGGAGACCCAGTACTTC.

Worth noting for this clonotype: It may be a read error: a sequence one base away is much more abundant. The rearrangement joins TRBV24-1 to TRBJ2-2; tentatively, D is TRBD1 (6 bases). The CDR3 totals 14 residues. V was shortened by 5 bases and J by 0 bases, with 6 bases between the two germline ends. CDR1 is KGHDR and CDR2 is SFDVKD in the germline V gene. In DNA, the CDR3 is TGTGCCACCAGTGGACAGGCGAACACCGGGGAGCTGTTTTTT. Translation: CATSGQANTGELFF.

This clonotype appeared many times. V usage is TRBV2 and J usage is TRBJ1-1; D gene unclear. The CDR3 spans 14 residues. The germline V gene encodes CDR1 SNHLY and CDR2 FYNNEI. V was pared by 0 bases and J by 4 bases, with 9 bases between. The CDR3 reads CASSEAGLATEAFF. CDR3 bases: TGTGCCAGCAGTGAAGCGGGTTTGGCCACTGAAGCTTTCTTT.

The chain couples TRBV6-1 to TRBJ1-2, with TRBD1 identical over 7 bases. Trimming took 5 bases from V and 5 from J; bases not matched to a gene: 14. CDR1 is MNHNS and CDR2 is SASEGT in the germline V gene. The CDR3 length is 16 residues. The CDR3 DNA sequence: TGTGCCAGCAGTCTCCGAAACAGGGGAAGGCTTTATGGCTACACCTTC. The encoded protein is CASSLRNRGRLYGYTF.

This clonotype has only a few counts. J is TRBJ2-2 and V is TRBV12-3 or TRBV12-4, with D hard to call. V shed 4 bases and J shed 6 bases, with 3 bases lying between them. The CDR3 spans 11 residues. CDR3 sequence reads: CASSSAGELFF. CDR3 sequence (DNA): TGTGCCAGCAGTTCGGCCGGGGAGCTGTTTTTT.

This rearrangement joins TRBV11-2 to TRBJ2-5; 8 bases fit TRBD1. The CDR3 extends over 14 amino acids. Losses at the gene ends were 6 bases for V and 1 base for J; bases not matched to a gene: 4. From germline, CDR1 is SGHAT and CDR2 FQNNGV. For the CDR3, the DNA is TGTGCCAGCAGGTGGACAGGGTTCCAAGAGACCCAGTACTTC. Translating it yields CASRWTGFQETQYF.

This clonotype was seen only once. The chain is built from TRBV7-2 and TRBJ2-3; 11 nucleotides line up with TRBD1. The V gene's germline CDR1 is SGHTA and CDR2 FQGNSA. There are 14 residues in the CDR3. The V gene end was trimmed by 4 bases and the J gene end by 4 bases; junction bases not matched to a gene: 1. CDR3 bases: TGTGCCAGCAGCTGGGACAGGGGGGCAGATACGCAGTATTTT. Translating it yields CASSWDRGADTQYF. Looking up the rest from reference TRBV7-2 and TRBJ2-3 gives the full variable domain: GAGVSQSPSNKVTEKGKDVELRCDPISGHTALYWYRQSLGQGLEFLIYFQGNSAPDKSGLPSDRFSAERTGGSVSTLTIQRTQQEDSAVYLCASSWDRGADTQYFGPGTRLTVL.

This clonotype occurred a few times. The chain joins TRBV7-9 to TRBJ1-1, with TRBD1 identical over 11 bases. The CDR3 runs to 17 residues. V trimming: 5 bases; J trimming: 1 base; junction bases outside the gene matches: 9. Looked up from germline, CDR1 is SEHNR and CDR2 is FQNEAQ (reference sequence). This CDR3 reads CASSPPSGQGGNTEAFF. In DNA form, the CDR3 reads TGTGCCAGCAGCCCCCCTTCGGGACAGGGGGGGAACACTGAAGCTTTCTTT.

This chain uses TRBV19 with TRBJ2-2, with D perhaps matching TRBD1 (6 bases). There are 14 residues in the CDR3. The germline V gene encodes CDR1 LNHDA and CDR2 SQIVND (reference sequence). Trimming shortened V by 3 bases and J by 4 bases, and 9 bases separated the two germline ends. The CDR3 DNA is TGTGCCAGTAGTATCAGGGGTCCCACCGGGGAGCTGTTTTTT. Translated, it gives CASSIRGPTGELFF.

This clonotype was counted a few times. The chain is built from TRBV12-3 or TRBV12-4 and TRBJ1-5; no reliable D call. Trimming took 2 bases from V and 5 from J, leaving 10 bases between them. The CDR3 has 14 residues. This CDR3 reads CASSLKGYDQPQHF. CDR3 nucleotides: TGTGCCAGCAGTTTAAAGGGTTATGATCAGCCCCAGCATTTT.

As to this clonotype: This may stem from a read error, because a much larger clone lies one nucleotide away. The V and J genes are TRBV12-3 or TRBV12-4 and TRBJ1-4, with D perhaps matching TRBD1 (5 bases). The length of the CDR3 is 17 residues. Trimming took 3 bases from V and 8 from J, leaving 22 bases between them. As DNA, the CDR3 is TGTGCCAGCAGTTTCAGGGCGGGCGCGGGGGAACAGGAAAAACTGTTTTTT. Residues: CASSFRAGAGEQEKLFF.

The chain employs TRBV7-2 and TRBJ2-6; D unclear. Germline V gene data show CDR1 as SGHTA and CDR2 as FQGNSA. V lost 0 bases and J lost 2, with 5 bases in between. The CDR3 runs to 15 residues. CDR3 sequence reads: CASSLAKAGANVLTF. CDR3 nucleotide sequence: TGTGCCAGCAGCTTAGCGAAGGCTGGGGCCAACGTCCTGACTTTC.

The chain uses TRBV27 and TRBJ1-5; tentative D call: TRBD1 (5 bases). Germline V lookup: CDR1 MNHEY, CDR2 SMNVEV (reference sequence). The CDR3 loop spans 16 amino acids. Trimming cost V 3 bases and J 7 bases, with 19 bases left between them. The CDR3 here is CASSLRASRVTQPQHF. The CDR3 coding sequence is TGTGCCAGCAGTTTGCGTGCGTCCAGGGTAACGCAGCCCCAGCATTTT.

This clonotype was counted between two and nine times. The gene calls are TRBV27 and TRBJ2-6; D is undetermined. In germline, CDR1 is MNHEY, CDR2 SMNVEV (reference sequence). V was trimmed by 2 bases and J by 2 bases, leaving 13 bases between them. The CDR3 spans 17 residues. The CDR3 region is CASSLLGSQPGANVLTF. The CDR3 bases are TGTGCCAGCAGTTTACTCGGCAGCCAACCTGGGGCCAACGTCCTGACTTTC.

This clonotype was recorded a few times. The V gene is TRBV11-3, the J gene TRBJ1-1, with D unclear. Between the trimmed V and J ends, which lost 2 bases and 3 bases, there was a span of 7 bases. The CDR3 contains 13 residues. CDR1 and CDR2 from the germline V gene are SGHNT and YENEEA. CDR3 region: CASSLQSDTEAFF. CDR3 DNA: TGTGCCAGCAGCTTACAATCGGACACTGAAGCTTTCTTT.

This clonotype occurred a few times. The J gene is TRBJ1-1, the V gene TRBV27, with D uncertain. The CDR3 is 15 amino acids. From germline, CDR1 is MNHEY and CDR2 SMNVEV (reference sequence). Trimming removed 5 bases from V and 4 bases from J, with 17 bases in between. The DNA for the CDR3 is TGTGCCAGCAGTAATCGTGCGGGTGTGGTCACTGAAGCTTTCTTT. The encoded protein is CASSNRAGVVTEAFF.

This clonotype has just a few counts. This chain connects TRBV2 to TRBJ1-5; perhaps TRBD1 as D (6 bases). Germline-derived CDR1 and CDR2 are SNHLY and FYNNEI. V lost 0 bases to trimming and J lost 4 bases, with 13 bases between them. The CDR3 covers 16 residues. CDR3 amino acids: CASSEATGHSNQPQHF. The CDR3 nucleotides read TGTGCCAGCAGTGAAGCGACGGGACATTCTAATCAGCCCCAGCATTTT.

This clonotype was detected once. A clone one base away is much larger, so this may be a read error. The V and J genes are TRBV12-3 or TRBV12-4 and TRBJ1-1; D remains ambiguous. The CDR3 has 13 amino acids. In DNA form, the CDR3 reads TGTGCCAGCAGTTACCCGGGAGACACTGAAACTTTCTTT. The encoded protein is CASSYPGDTETFF.

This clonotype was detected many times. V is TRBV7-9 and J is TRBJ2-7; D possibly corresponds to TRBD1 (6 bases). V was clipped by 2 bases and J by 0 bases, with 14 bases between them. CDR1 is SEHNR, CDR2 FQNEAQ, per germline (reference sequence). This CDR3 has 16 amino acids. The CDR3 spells CASSLRAGAVSYEQYF. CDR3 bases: TGTGCCAGCAGCTTAAGGGCAGGGGCTGTCTCCTACGAGCAGTACTTC.

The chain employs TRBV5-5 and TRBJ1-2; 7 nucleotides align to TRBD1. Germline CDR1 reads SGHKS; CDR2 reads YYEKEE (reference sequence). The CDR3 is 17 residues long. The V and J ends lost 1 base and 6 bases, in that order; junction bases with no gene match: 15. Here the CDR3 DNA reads TGTGCCAGCAGCTTGCTCCGACAGGGTAAAGGTTCGGATGGCTACACCTTC. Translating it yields CASSLLRQGKGSDGYTF. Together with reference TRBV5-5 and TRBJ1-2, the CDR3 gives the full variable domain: DAGVTQSPTHLIKTRGQQVTLRCSPISGHKSVSWYQQVLGQGPQFIFQYYEKEERGRGNFPDRFSARQFPNYSSELNVNALLLGDSALYLCASSLLRQGKGSDGYTFGSGTRLTVV.

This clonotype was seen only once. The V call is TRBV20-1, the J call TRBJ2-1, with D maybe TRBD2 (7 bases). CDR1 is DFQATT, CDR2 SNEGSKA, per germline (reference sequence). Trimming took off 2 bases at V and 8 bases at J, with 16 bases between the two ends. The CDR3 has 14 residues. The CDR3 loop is CSARWGGGRHEQFF. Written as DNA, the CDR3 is TGCAGTGCTAGATGGGGAGGGGGGCGCCATGAGCAGTTCTTC.

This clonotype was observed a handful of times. This chain's CDR3 is CAISESNGGINIQYF. DNA of the CDR3: TGTGCCATCAGTGAGTCTAACGGAGGTATAAACATTCAGTACTTC. The V gene is TRBV10-3, the J gene TRBJ2-4; TRBD2 is a possible D gene (5 bases). The CDR3 sequence is 15 residues long. The V end was cut by 0 bases, the J end by 6 bases, with 12 bases between. CDR1 ENHRY and CDR2 SYGVKD come from the germline V gene.

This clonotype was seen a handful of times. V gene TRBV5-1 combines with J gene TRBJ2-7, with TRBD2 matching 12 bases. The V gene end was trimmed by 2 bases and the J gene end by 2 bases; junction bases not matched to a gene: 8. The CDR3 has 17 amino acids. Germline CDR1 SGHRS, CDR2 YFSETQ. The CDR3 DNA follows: TGCGCCAGCAGCTTCGGACTAGCGGGATCCCCTCCCTACGAGCAGTACTTC. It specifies CASSFGLAGSPPYEQYF.

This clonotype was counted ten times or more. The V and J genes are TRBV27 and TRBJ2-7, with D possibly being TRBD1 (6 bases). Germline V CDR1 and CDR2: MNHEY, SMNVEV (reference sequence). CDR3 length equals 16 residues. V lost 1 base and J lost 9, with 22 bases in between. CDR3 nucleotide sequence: TGTGCCAGCAGTTTATTGGAAGGGGGAGTCGGACTTAGGCAGTACTTC. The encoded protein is CASSLLEGGVGLRQYF.

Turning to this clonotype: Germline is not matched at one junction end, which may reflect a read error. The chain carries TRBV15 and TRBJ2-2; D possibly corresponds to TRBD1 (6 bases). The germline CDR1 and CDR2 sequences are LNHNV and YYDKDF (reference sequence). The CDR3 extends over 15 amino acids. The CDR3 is CATSRAQGNTGELVF. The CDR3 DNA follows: TGTGCCACCAGCAGAGCACAGGGCAACACCGGGGAGCTGGTTTTT. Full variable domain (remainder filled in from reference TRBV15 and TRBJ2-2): DAMVIQNPRYQVTQFGKPVTLSCSQTLNHNVMYWYQQKSSQAPKLLFHYYDKDFNNEADTPDNFQSRRPNTSFCFLDIRSPGLGDTAMYLCATSRAQGNTGELVFGEGSRLTVL.